This entry describes one TCR beta chain. Antigen: not known. The record originates from a study of cytomegalovirus exposure and HLA in healthy donors. Findings of the study overall: Association with HLA alleles at 0.05 false discovery rate was found for around 17,000 TCR beta sequences in a later analysis.

Amplification used 60 Vbeta primers and 13 Jbeta primers. Clones were sequenced by immunoSEQ multiplex PCR, and TCRdb holds only the in-frame ones, with some missing. The top ten clones hold roughly 3% of a sample with roughly 130,000 clones, 80% to 90% of them seen once. Sample: PBMCs. This clonotype was sampled from a woman under 30 in good health and CMV-seropositive.

The CDR3 loop reads CASSLAGGNTEAFF. The CDR3 nucleotides are TGCGCCAGCAGCTTGGCGGGGGGGAACACTGAAGCTTTCTTT. This chain uses TRBV5-1 with TRBJ1-1; D might be TRBD1 (5 bases). CDR3 length: 14 amino acids. CDR1 is SGHRS, CDR2 YFSETQ, per germline. Deletions cut 0 bases from V and 1 base from J, with 7 bases between.